These 6 T cell receptor beta chains originate from one sample sequenced in a study of regulatory dendritic cells for organ transplantation. The assay was immunoSEQ multiplex PCR, and TCRdb's table has in-frame clones only and misses some. The sample shows approximately 9,300 clones, approximately 84% of them seen only once. Their cognate antigens are unknown. Allogeneic regulatory or mature dendritic cells were co-cultured for roughly five days with CFSE-labeled sorted T cells at 1:10. Source material: memory CD4+ T cells from blood cultured with dendritic cells. The subset: CD45RO+ memory T cells. The source is a human donor in good health.

Only one count was recorded for this clone. The chain is built from TRBV19 and TRBJ1-5; 8 nucleotides align to TRBD1. Per germline, CDR1 LNHDA and CDR2 SQIVND (reference sequence). V dropped 7 bases and J dropped 1; count of bases not matched to a gene: 6. This CDR3 region has 15 residues. CDR3 sequence (DNA): TGTGCCAGTAACCTGGGACAGGCCAGCAATCAGCCCCAGCATTTT. This sequence encodes CASNLGQASNQPQHF.

This clone was seen a single time. This sequence joins TRBV30 and TRBJ2-5, with unresolved D. Germline assignment: CDR1 GTSNPN and CDR2 SVGIG (reference sequence). The CDR3 length is 13 residues. V lost 1 base and J 2 bases, leaving 8 bases between the germline ends. CDR3: CAWSATLQETQYF. CDR3 nucleotides: TGTGCCTGGAGTGCGACGTTACAAGAGACCCAGTACTTC.

This chain connects TRBV7-9 to TRBJ2-2; D is undetermined. Germline CDR1 is SEHNR and CDR2 is FQNEAQ (reference sequence). This CDR3 has 13 residues. V shed 1 base and J shed 14 bases, with 14 bases lying between them. DNA of the CDR3: TGTGCCAGCAGCTTAGAGTATGTTGGGAAACTGTTTTTT. This codes for CASSLEYVGKLFF.

This clone appeared once. CDR3 in amino acids: CASSLVSGRAYEQYF. The CDR3 nucleotides read TGTGCCAGCAGCTTAGTAAGCGGGAGGGCCTACGAGCAGTACTTC. The genes are TRBV7-9 and TRBJ2-7, with 10 positions matching TRBD2. The J segment lost 2 bases and the V segment lost 1 base, leaving 2 bases of the junction unmatched. Germline assignment: CDR1 SEHNR and CDR2 FQNEAQ (reference sequence). The CDR3 is 15 amino acids.

The V gene is TRBV28, the J gene TRBJ2-7; 7 bases agree with TRBD2. Trimming at V came to 3 bases and at J to 3 bases, leaving 8 bases not matched to a gene. This CDR3 is built from 15 residues. Germline CDR1 is MDHEN and CDR2 is SYDVKM. The CDR3 region is CASSLVAGVFYEQYF. The CDR3 coding sequence is TGTGCCAGCAGTTTGGTGGCGGGAGTGTTCTACGAGCAGTACTTC.

This clone appeared a few times. The chain combines TRBV10-1 with TRBJ2-7, with 8 bases aligning to TRBD2. Looked up from germline, CDR1 is WNHNN and CDR2 is SYGVQD (reference sequence). Trimming cost V 4 bases and J 6 bases; bases outside gene matches: 11. The length of the CDR3 is 15 residues. The CDR3 here is CASSGPGLGLGEQYF. CDR3 coding DNA: TGCGCCAGCAGTGGACCGGGACTAGGGCTCGGCGAGCAGTACTTC.